This T cell receptor (beta chain) was profiled in a study of blood T cell repertoires in COVID-19. Study in general: The study drew acute and convalescent COVID-19 samples from the United States, Italy and Spain. Sources were T cells, B-cell-depleted T cells, or PBMCs; the material itself was cDNA or gDNA.

Authors' methods: Counts of nucleated cells, estimated from reference gene primer amplification, were obtained. Using immunoSEQ multiplex PCR, the repertoire was profiled, and TCRdb retains in-frame clones only, with some absent. V and J calls and clone size come straight from that table; D and trimming were deduced from the DNA. The sample contains over 250,000 clones, about four fifths of which appear only once. This CDR3 region has 14 residues. CDR1 and CDR2 (germline): SGHTA, FQGTGA. V gave up 2 bases and J gave up 5 bases, with 10 bases separating them. Followed longitudinally, the Seattle patients had been enrolled during active infection.

Sequencing was carried out using peripheral blood. The TCR comes from a human donor with COVID-19, enrolled during active disease. The donor label of this sample is uncertain. The chain recombines TRBV7-3 with TRBJ2-1; TRBD2 might be the D (5 bases). This chain's CDR3 is CASSLGRGDNEQFF. The CDR3 DNA follows: TGTGCCAGCAGCTTAGGACGGGGTGACAATGAGCAGTTCTTC.